One and the same sample provided the 5 T cell receptor beta chains below, sequenced in a study of blood T cell repertoires in COVID-19. Profiled with immunoSEQ multiplex PCR; TCRdb holds only in-frame clones, not every one. This sample has a few hundred thousand clones, with roughly 91% found just once. The specimen was PBMCs or T cells enriched from blood (not recorded which). Every receptor here comes from a man aged 18 to 29 who had recovered from COVID-19.

This clone is a singleton in its sample. The chain links TRBV5-1 to TRBJ1-2; 12 bases fit TRBD1. V shed 3 bases and J 7 bases; nucleotides not matched to a gene: 7. CDR3 length equals 15 residues. Per the germline V gene, CDR1 is SGHRS and CDR2 is YFSETQ. For the CDR3, the DNA is TGCGCCAGCAGCTCTCCGGGACAGGGGGCGGGTGGCTACACCTTC. Amino acid sequence: CASSSPGQGAGGYTF.

The chain recombines TRBV27 with TRBJ2-7, with 9 bases fitting TRBD1. V shed 4 bases and J 5 bases; nucleotides not matched to a gene: 9. CDR3 length: 15 amino acids. Germline CDR1 reads MNHEY; CDR2 reads SMNVEV (reference sequence). CDR3 nucleotide sequence: TGTGCCAGCAGTTCCTCGGGACAGGGCTACCACGAGCAGTACTTC. Protein product: CASSSSGQGYHEQYF.

CDR3 nucleotides: TGTGCCAGCAGCTTAGCCACAACAGGGGGCGGGTTGAACACTGAAGCTTTCTTT. Translated: CASSLATTGGGLNTEAFF. This chain joins TRBV11-2 and TRBJ1-1; 9 bases fit TRBD1. Germline V gene data show CDR1 as SGHAT and CDR2 as FQNNGV. The V gene end was trimmed by 1 base and the J gene end by 0 bases; junction bases not matched to a gene: 9. There are 18 residues in the CDR3.

This chain uses TRBV6-4 with TRBJ1-6; TRBD1 agrees at 7 bases. CDR1 is MRHNA and CDR2 is SNTAGT in the germline V gene. V gave up 4 bases and J gave up 10 bases; unmatched junction bases: 4. The CDR3 contains 13 residues. The CDR3 DNA follows: TGTGCCAGCAGTGCTGGGGACAGCTCACCCCTCCACTTT. This translates into CASSAGDSSPLHF.

The rearrangement joins TRBV30 to TRBJ2-5, with 8 bases identical to TRBD2. The junction had 12 bases not matched to a gene; V was cut back by 5 bases and J by 4 bases. CDR1 is GTSNPN, CDR2 SVGIG, per germline (reference sequence). The CDR3 is 15 residues long. The CDR3 loop is CAWGNAGTSGETQYF. CDR3 coding DNA: TGTGCCTGGGGTAACGCCGGGACTAGTGGAGAGACCCAGTACTTC.